Below, 22 T cell receptor beta chains from the same sample are listed, as sequenced in a study of T-cell reconstitution after alpha-beta-depleted transplantation in children (dated by TCRdb to 2015 to 2016). The method was PCR. Sequencing instrument: Illumina HiSeq 2500. TCR libraries were prepared with molecular barcoding, using unique molecular identifiers to normalize TCRbeta repertoire quantification. TCRdb trimmed public reads at Q25 via fastp, called clones via MiXCR and kept in-frame beta chains. For every CDR3 protein sequence, its rows merge into one entry that carries the most common genes and DNA. Counted in this sample were almost 600,000 distinct CDR3 sequences; 25% to 30% of them appeared once. The top ten constitute under 45% of the sample. The treatment or condition label of this sample denotes: allogeneic hematopoietic cell transplantation with graft depleted of TCRalphabeta T cells and CD19 B cells.

The material was PBMCs, obtained before TCRalphabeta/CD19-depleted stem cell transplant. The receptors stem from a boy under two years old with Wiskott-Aldrich syndrome, due to receive a stem cell transplant.

V usage is TRBV6-1 and J usage is TRBJ1-2, with TRBD1 as a possible D gene (5 bases). Trimming shortened V by 6 bases and J by 0 bases, and 14 bases separated the two germline ends. Germline CDR1 reads MNHNS; CDR2 reads SASEGT. The CDR3 has 15 amino acids. The CDR3 here is CASRADMTANYGYTF. The CDR3 DNA is TGTGCCAGCAGGGCCGACATGACAGCTAACTATGGCTACACCTTC.

The gene calls are TRBV5-1 and TRBJ2-3; D call uncertain. Trimming stripped 2 bases from V and 7 bases from J, with 11 bases between. Looked up from germline, CDR1 is SGHRS and CDR2 is YFSETQ. The CDR3 is 13 amino acids. DNA for the CDR3: TGCGCCAGCAGCTTCCCTTTGGGAAATACGCAGTATTTT. Protein sequence: CASSFPLGNTQYF.

The V gene is TRBV20-1, the J gene TRBJ2-7, with 7 bases matching TRBD2. The germline gives CDR1 DFQATT, CDR2 SNEGSKA (reference sequence). V was pared by 3 bases and J by 5 bases, with 7 bases of the junction left unmatched. There are 13 residues in the CDR3. The CDR3, as DNA: TGCAGTGCTAGGCGAGCGGGAATAGACGAGCAGTACTTC. Protein sequence: CSARRAGIDEQYF.

This chain connects TRBV20-1 to TRBJ1-1, with D possibly matching TRBD1 (5 bases). The V and J ends lost 0 bases and 6 bases respectively, with 14 bases between them. Germline V CDR1 and CDR2: DFQATT, SNEGSKA (reference sequence). The CDR3 runs to 14 residues. The CDR3 reads CSAREPGTGAEAFF. The CDR3 nucleotides read TGCAGTGCTAGAGAGCCTGGGACGGGGGCTGAAGCTTTCTTT.

The V call is TRBV20-1, the J call TRBJ2-7; D call uncertain. Per the germline V gene, CDR1 is DFQATT and CDR2 is SNEGSKA (reference sequence). The CDR3 runs to 13 residues. Trimming removed 2 bases at V and 2 bases at J, with 10 bases between. The CDR3 DNA sequence: TGCAGTGCTAGAACGCCAGCAACCTACGAGCAGTACTTC. It yields the protein CSARTPATYEQYF.

This clonotype appeared a few times. V is TRBV10-1 and J is TRBJ2-7; TRBD2 aligns across 12 bases. Germline V gene data show CDR1 as WNHNN and CDR2 as SYGVQD (reference sequence). V trimming: 3 bases; J trimming: 6 bases; junction bases outside the gene matches: 3. CDR3 size: 14 residues. This CDR3 reads CASSEMTSGSEQYF. Here the CDR3 DNA reads TGCGCCAGCAGTGAAATGACTAGCGGGAGCGAGCAGTACTTC.

The sample holds a few counts of this clonotype. The chain links TRBV7-3 to TRBJ2-2; D remains ambiguous. The CDR3 covers 16 residues. CDR1 is SGHTA, CDR2 FQGTGA, per germline. V was pared by 5 bases and J by 0 bases, with 13 bases between. CDR3 amino acids: CASSLHQPSNTGELFF. The DNA for the CDR3 is TGTGCCAGCAGCCTACATCAGCCCTCGAACACCGGGGAGCTGTTTTTT. Full variable domain (remainder filled in from reference TRBV7-3 and TRBJ2-2): GAGVSQTPSNKVTEKGKYVELRCDPISGHTALYWYRQSLGQGPEFLIYFQGTGAADDSGLPNDRFFAVRPEGSVSTLKIQRTERGDSAVYLCASSLHQPSNTGELFFGEGSRLTVL.

Only a few counts were recorded for this clonotype. The chain joins TRBV30 to TRBJ2-4; 11 nucleotides line up with TRBD1. The ends lost 3 bases at V and 8 bases at J; junction bases unmatched: 6. Germline V gives CDR1 GTSNPN, CDR2 SVGIG (reference sequence). The CDR3 runs 14 residues. Here the CDR3 DNA reads TGTGCCTGGAGCGGACAGGGGGCGAGAGACATTCAGTACTTC. Its translation is CAWSGQGARDIQYF.

This clonotype was counted a few times. The chain combines TRBV6-2 or TRBV6-3 with TRBJ2-4; tentatively, D is TRBD2 (6 bases). Germline CDR1 is MNHEY and CDR2 is SVGEGT. Trimming pared 7 bases from V and 0 bases from J, leaving 13 bases between. CDR3 length: 15 amino acids. CDR3 sequence: CASNFKRAAKNIQYF. The CDR3 DNA reads as TGTGCCAGCAATTTCAAGCGGGCAGCCAAAAACATTCAGTACTTC.

This chain connects TRBV28 to TRBJ2-7; 10 bases line up with TRBD1. The germline CDR1 and CDR2 sequences are MDHEN and SYDVKM. The CDR3 runs to 15 residues. Trimming took 6 bases from V and 3 from J; bases not matched to a gene: 8. In nucleotides, the CDR3 is TGTGCCAGCAGCCGACTCGGGACAGGGGTCTACGAGCAGTACTTC. Its protein is CASSRLGTGVYEQYF.

This sequence joins TRBV6-1 and TRBJ2-7; D not certain. There are 15 residues in the CDR3. Looked up from germline, CDR1 is MNHNS and CDR2 is SASEGT. The V gene lost 0 bases and the J gene lost 2 bases, with 11 bases spanning the gap. The chain's CDR3 is CASSEAWWQTYEQYF. CDR3 sequence (DNA): TGTGCCAGCAGTGAAGCGTGGTGGCAGACCTACGAGCAGTACTTC.

The chain has TRBV5-1 and TRBJ2-7; D is ambiguous. Germline V gene lookup returns CDR1 SGHRS and CDR2 YFSETQ. V was pared by 3 bases and J by 3 bases, with 13 bases between. The CDR3 has 14 amino acids. The CDR3 region is CASSSGQRHYEQYF. CDR3 nucleotide sequence: TGCGCCAGCAGCTCCGGCCAGCGACACTACGAGCAGTACTTC.

This clonotype appeared many times. The V call is TRBV10-3, the J call TRBJ2-3; D unresolved. Germline V gene sequence: CDR1 ENHRY, CDR2 SYGVKD. V dropped 4 bases and J dropped 1 base, with 6 bases sitting between them. The CDR3 spans 13 residues. CDR3 DNA sequence: TGTGCCATCAGTGGGGCAGGCACAGATACGCAGTATTTT. This codes for CAISGAGTDTQYF.

J is TRBJ1-2 and V is TRBV5-1; TRBD1 might be the D (6 bases). The CDR3 loop spans 12 amino acids. The germline V and J ends were trimmed by 2 bases and 10 bases, with 12 bases remaining between them. The germline CDR1 and CDR2 sequences are SGHRS and YFSETQ. The CDR3 DNA reads as TGCGCCAGCAGCTTCAACAGGGTTTTCTACACCTTC. Its translation is CASSFNRVFYTF.

The V gene is TRBV7-9, the J gene TRBJ2-3; D is possibly TRBD1 (6 bases). The CDR3 is 12 residues long. In germline, CDR1 is SEHNR, CDR2 FQNEAQ (reference sequence). V lost 5 bases and J lost 7, with 10 bases in between. The CDR3, as DNA: TGTGCCAGCAGCCGTCAGGGGTATACGCAGTATTTT. Protein product: CASSRQGYTQYF.

V usage is TRBV2 and J usage is TRBJ2-7; no clear D. Germline V gives CDR1 SNHLY, CDR2 FYNNEI. Between the trimmed V and J ends, which lost 1 base and 3 bases, there was a span of 10 bases. This CDR3 is built from 14 residues. The CDR3 loop reads CASSEGASYYEQYF. The DNA for the CDR3 is TGTGCCAGCAGTGAAGGTGCCTCGTACTACGAGCAGTACTTC.

This sequence joins TRBV12-5 and TRBJ2-3; D possibly corresponds to TRBD1 (6 bases). The CDR3 has 14 amino acids. The V end was cut by 10 bases, the J end by 3 bases, with 17 bases between. From germline, CDR1 is LGHNT and CDR2 FRNRAP. The CDR3 DNA reads TGTGCTACCCATTCAGGGGACCGGACAGATACGCAGTATTTT. Its protein is CATHSGDRTDTQYF.

The chain uses TRBV2 and TRBJ2-1, with 12 bases aligning to TRBD2. J was trimmed by 7 bases and V by 0 bases; bases with no gene match: 4. CDR3 length: 16 amino acids. Germline assignment: CDR1 SNHLY and CDR2 FYNNEI. CDR3: CASSEARLAGANEQFF. The DNA for the CDR3 is TGTGCCAGCAGTGAAGCGAGACTAGCGGGAGCGAATGAGCAGTTCTTC.

J is TRBJ2-1 and V is TRBV5-1; 8 nucleotides align to TRBD2. Per germline, CDR1 SGHRS and CDR2 YFSETQ. This CDR3 contains 17 residues. V gave up 0 bases and J gave up 2 bases; unmatched junction bases: 7. The CDR3 nucleotides read TGCGCCAGCAGCTTGGTACCGGGAGGGCTAACCTACAATGAGCAGTTCTTC. The encoded protein is CASSLVPGGLTYNEQFF.

This clonotype was detected a few times. V is TRBV9 and J is TRBJ2-1, with 7 bases aligning to TRBD2. This CDR3 comprises 21 residues. V was clipped by 0 bases and J by 4 bases; unmatched bases: 22. Germline CDR1 and CDR2: SGDLS and YYNGEE. As DNA, the CDR3 is TGTGCCAGCAGCGTAGCTACTCGGTCTAGCGGCCCGACCCCAGCTTACAATGAGCAGTTCTTC. It specifies CASSVATRSSGPTPAYNEQFF.

The chain couples TRBV19 to TRBJ2-1, with D uncertain. Per the germline V gene, CDR1 is LNHDA and CDR2 is SQIVND (reference sequence). The ends were cut back, 6 bases at V and 1 base at J, with 10 bases in the middle. The CDR3 is 14 amino acids. This CDR3 is CASSTGRSYNEQFF. Written as DNA, the CDR3 is TGTGCCAGTAGCACGGGCCGTTCCTACAATGAGCAGTTCTTC.

The rearrangement joins TRBV7-3 to TRBJ1-5; possible D gene TRBD1, 6 bases. The CDR3 sequence is 21 residues long. V lost 1 base and J lost 6, with 31 bases in between. Germline assignment: CDR1 SGHTA and CDR2 FQGTGA. CDR3 sequence reads: CASSLNMTDRITGARGQPQHF. Written as DNA, the CDR3 is TGTGCCAGCAGCTTAAATATGACGGACAGAATAACGGGGGCTCGCGGTCAGCCCCAGCATTTT.